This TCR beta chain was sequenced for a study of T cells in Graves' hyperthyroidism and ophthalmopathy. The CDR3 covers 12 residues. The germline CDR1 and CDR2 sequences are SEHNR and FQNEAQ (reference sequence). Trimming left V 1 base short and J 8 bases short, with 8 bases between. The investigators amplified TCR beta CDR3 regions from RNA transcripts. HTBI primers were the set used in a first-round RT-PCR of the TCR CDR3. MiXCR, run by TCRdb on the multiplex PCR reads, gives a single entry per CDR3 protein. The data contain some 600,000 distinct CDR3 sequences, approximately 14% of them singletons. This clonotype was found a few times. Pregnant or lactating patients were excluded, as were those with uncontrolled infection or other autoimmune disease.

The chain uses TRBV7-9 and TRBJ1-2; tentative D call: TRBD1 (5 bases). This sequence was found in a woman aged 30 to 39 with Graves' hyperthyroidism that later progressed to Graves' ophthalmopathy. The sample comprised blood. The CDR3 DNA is TGTGCCAGCAGCTTAGTAGGGGAGGGCTACACCTTC. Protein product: CASSLVGEGYTF.